The 20 T cell receptor beta chains below all came from one sample that was sequenced in a study of shared clonotypes between healthy human individuals. The data were produced by immunoSEQ multiplex PCR, yet TCRdb's version contains in-frame clones alone and is incomplete. Of 2,500,000 or so clones in the sample, more than 85% were seen once. Sequenced material: naive CD4+ T cells from PBMCs. Specified subset: CD45RA+ positively selected. The receptor set was obtained from a man younger than 30 in good health. Some clones in this sample may be carry-over from other donors' samples.

The rearrangement uses TRBV7-3 and TRBJ2-1; D is unclear. CDR1 and CDR2 (germline): SGHTA, FQGTGA. The CDR3 loop spans 14 amino acids. V shed 2 bases and J shed 7 bases, with 12 bases lying between them. For the CDR3, the DNA is TGTGCCAGCAGCTTAGGCATTCATGGGAATGAGCAGTTCTTC. It specifies CASSLGIHGNEQFF.

Concerning this clone itself: The same CDR3 is also encoded by other DNA sequences in this sample. The rearrangement joins TRBV18 to TRBJ2-3, with 9 bases aligning to TRBD2. The CDR3 is 16 amino acids. Germline V gene sequence: CDR1 KGHSH, CDR2 LQKENI. With 2 bases clipped from V and 2 bases from J, the junction kept 5 bases outside the gene matches. The CDR3 sequence: CASSPTTSGSTDTQYF. The DNA for the CDR3 is TGTGCCAGCTCACCAACGACTAGCGGTTCCACAGATACGCAGTATTTT.

The chain joins TRBV18 to TRBJ2-5; D possibly corresponds to TRBD1 (7 bases). Trimming pared 1 base from V and 13 bases from J, leaving 16 bases between. This CDR3 has 13 amino acids. Germline V gene lookup returns CDR1 KGHSH and CDR2 LQKENI. CDR3 loop: CASSPLRDSVPYF. DNA of the CDR3: TGTGCCAGCTCACCACTGCGGGACAGCGTTCCGTACTTC.

The chain uses TRBV6-5 and TRBJ2-5; 7 bases align to TRBD2. The CDR3 consists of 16 residues. V lost 0 bases and J lost 8; bases outside the gene matches: 12. The germline CDR1 and CDR2 sequences are MNHEY and SVGAGI. Written as DNA, the CDR3 is TGTGCCAGCAGTTACTCGGGTGGGACTACCAAGACCACCCAGTACTTC. Translation gives CASSYSGGTTKTTQYF.

The V gene is TRBV21-1, the J gene TRBJ2-7; the table's D call, TRBD1, has no DNA check behind it. TRBV21-1 is marked as a pseudogene. The CDR3 has 15 amino acids. CDR3 sequence: CASSKADSSSYEQYF. The CDR3 bases are TGTGCCAGCAGCAAAGCGGACAGTAGCTCCTACGAGCAGTACTTC.

The chain employs TRBV7-9 and TRBJ2-5; the match to TRBD1 covers 7 bases. Germline CDR1 SEHNR, CDR2 FQNEAQ (reference sequence). J gave up 5 bases and V 4 bases, and 7 bases lay outside the gene matches. CDR3 length: 14 residues. This CDR3 is CASSSDRVWETQYF. In DNA form, the CDR3 reads TGTGCCAGCAGCTCAGACAGGGTTTGGGAGACCCAGTACTTC.

V usage is TRBV19 and J usage is TRBJ1-2; 7 nucleotides align to TRBD1. Germline CDR1 and CDR2: LNHDA and SQIVND (reference sequence). With V trimmed by 9 bases and J by 6 bases, 10 bases remained unmatched. This CDR3 is 13 amino acids long. CDR3 sequence (DNA): TGTGCCAGCAACCCAAGGGGGCTCGATGGCTACACCTTC. The encoded protein is CASNPRGLDGYTF.

The gene calls are TRBV28 and TRBJ1-4; 9 positions agree with TRBD1. The J segment lost 8 bases and the V segment lost 8 bases, leaving 6 bases of the junction unmatched. Germline V gives CDR1 MDHEN, CDR2 SYDVKM. This CDR3 comprises 13 residues. CDR3 sequence reads: CASHRGQKEKLFF. For the CDR3, the DNA is TGTGCCAGCCACAGGGGGCAGAAGGAAAAACTGTTTTTT.

With regard to this clone: Additional DNA sequences in this sample encode the identical CDR3. The chain employs TRBV9 and TRBJ2-5, with D perhaps matching TRBD1 (7 bases). The CDR3 runs to 13 residues. Per the germline V gene, CDR1 is SGDLS and CDR2 is YYNGEE. With 3 bases removed from V and 4 bases from J, the gap between germline ends came to 10 bases. The chain's CDR3 is CASSAGGGETQYF. CDR3 DNA sequence: TGTGCCAGCAGCGCAGGGGGAGGAGAGACCCAGTACTTC.

This clone was seen just once. The V and J genes are TRBV9 and TRBJ1-2; D might be TRBD1 (5 bases). V gave up 0 bases and J gave up 4 bases, with 13 bases separating them. The germline V gene has CDR1 SGDLS and CDR2 YYNGEE. This CDR3 is 15 amino acids long. This CDR3 reads CASSVGGGMGYGYTF. Here the CDR3 DNA reads TGTGCCAGCAGCGTAGGTGGGGGGATGGGCTATGGCTACACCTTC. Full variable domain (remainder filled in from reference TRBV9 and TRBJ1-2): DSGVTQTPKHLITATGQRVTLRCSPRSGDLSVYWYQQSLDQGLQFLIQYYNGEERAKGNILERFSAQQFPDLHSELNLSSLELGDSALYFCASSVGGGMGYGYTFGSGTRLTVV.

The chain is built from TRBV7-2 and TRBJ1-2; D uncertain. V was pared by 1 base and J by 0 bases, with 9 bases between. This CDR3 region has 15 residues. Germline lookup yields CDR1 SGHTA and CDR2 FQGNSA. DNA of the CDR3: TGTGCCAGCAGCTTAGGGGCCCTCTCTAACTATGGCTACACCTTC. It specifies CASSLGALSNYGYTF.

This sequence joins TRBV30 and TRBJ2-4, with 10 bases lining up with TRBD2. Trimming cost V 3 bases and J 6 bases; bases outside gene matches: 17. The germline V gene encodes CDR1 GTSNPN and CDR2 SVGIG (reference sequence). The CDR3 extends over 18 amino acids. The CDR3 here is CAWRLGTSALVRGNIQYF. In DNA form, the CDR3 reads TGTGCCTGGAGGCTAGGGACTAGCGCACTCGTAAGGGGAAACATTCAGTACTTC.

The chain links TRBV19 to TRBJ1-4, with D maybe TRBD1 (5 bases). Trimming cost V 5 bases and J 7 bases, with 14 bases left between them. The CDR3 runs to 14 residues. CDR1 is LNHDA and CDR2 is SQIVND in the germline V gene (reference sequence). The CDR3 region is CASSSSRVTEKLFF. For the CDR3, the DNA is TGTGCCAGTAGTTCATCCAGGGTCACTGAAAAACTGTTTTTT.

The rearrangement links TRBV5-1 to TRBJ2-7; D possibly corresponds to TRBD2 (6 bases). The CDR3 is 14 amino acids. Germline loops: CDR1 SGHRS, CDR2 YFSETQ. V gave up 1 base and J gave up 4 bases, with 12 bases separating them. The chain's CDR3 is CASSLSREKYEQYF. As DNA, the CDR3 is TGCGCCAGCAGCTTGAGTCGGGAGAAGTACGAGCAGTACTTC.

About this clone: Other DNA sequences in this specimen translate into the identical CDR3. The chain recombines TRBV5-6 with TRBJ2-3; D remains unclear. V was pared by 0 bases and J by 2 bases, with 7 bases between. CDR1 is SGHDT, CDR2 YYEEEE, per germline. The CDR3 has 14 residues. The CDR3 DNA sequence: TGTGCCAGCAGCTTGGGACCTTCCACAGATACGCAGTATTTT. Encoded protein: CASSLGPSTDTQYF.

This clone occurred a few times. This chain uses TRBV12-5 with TRBJ2-1; 7 positions agree with TRBD1. CDR1 and CDR2 (germline): LGHNT, FRNRAP. The junction had 10 bases not matched to a gene; V was cut back by 5 bases and J by 0 bases. The CDR3 is 17 residues long. The CDR3 is CASGQGVSSSSYNEQFF. The DNA for the CDR3 is TGTGCTAGTGGTCAGGGGGTCAGTTCGAGCTCCTACAATGAGCAGTTCTTC.

This clone occurred once. The chain recombines TRBV4-1 with TRBJ1-2; a weak D match, TRBD1 (6 bases). V lost 8 bases and J 8 bases, leaving 24 bases between the germline ends. The length of the CDR3 is 15 residues. The germline gives CDR1 MGHRA, CDR2 YSYEKL. CDR3 DNA: TGCGCCAGCGGTCGAGGGACGTCGGGGGCGTTCGGCTACACCTTC. It is translated as CASGRGTSGAFGYTF.

In DNA form, the CDR3 reads TGTGCCAGCAGCGAGGGACCACCCCTATACAATGAGCAGTTCTTC. It codes for CASSEGPPLYNEQFF. The chain combines TRBV9 with TRBJ2-1, with D possibly called TRBD1 or TRBD2 (5 bases each). This CDR3 is built from 15 residues. Trimming took 3 bases from V and 4 from J, leaving 14 bases between them. Germline V CDR1 and CDR2: SGDLS, YYNGEE. Using reference TRBV9 and TRBJ2-1 for the parts outside the CDR3, the full variable domain is DSGVTQTPKHLITATGQRVTLRCSPRSGDLSVYWYQQSLDQGLQFLIQYYNGEERAKGNILERFSAQQFPDLHSELNLSSLELGDSALYFCASSEGPPLYNEQFFGPGTRLTVL.

This chain links TRBV25-1 with TRBJ2-3, with 7 positions matching TRBD1. The CDR3 sequence is 14 residues long. V lost 6 bases, J lost 1 base, and 4 bases stayed unmatched. Germline lookup yields CDR1 MGHDK and CDR2 SYGVNS. CDR3 sequence reads: CASRTGTGTDTQYF. CDR3 sequence (DNA): TGTGCCAGCAGAACCGGGACAGGCACAGATACGCAGTATTTT.

The V gene is TRBV19, the J gene TRBJ1-1; D ambiguous. V was cut by 5 bases and J by 3 bases, with 10 bases left in between. This CDR3 is 13 amino acids long. Germline CDR1 reads LNHDA; CDR2 reads SQIVND (reference sequence). The CDR3 is CASSRKRDTEAFF. The CDR3 nucleotides read TGTGCCAGTAGTCGGAAAAGGGACACTGAAGCTTTCTTT.